Listed here are 19 T cell receptor beta chains from one sample, sequenced in a study of T cell repertoires and HLA-DP antigens. Profiling relied on immunoSEQ multiplex PCR, and the TCRdb table lists in-frame clones only, not all of them. The sample carries around 110,000 clones, more than 85% recorded once. The antigens these receptors bind are not known. The material sequenced was CD4+ T cells from PBMCs. Receptor source: a woman under 30 in good health and CMV-seronegative.

This clone was seen a handful of times. The rearrangement links TRBV18 to TRBJ2-7; D gene unclear. Per the germline V gene, CDR1 is KGHSH and CDR2 is LQKENI. This CDR3 spans 11 amino acids. The V end was cut by 3 bases, the J end by 3 bases, with 3 bases between. CDR3 residues: CASSPLYEQYV. The CDR3 DNA follows: TGTGCCAGCTCACCCCTCTACGAGCAGTACGTC.

V usage is TRBV11-3 and J usage is TRBJ2-3; TRBD2 is a possible D gene (7 bases). The CDR3 has 15 amino acids. Per germline, CDR1 SGHNT and CDR2 YENEEA. The V gene lost 5 bases and the J gene lost 2 bases, with 14 bases spanning the gap. The CDR3 here is CASSQGGGLTDTQYF. The CDR3 nucleotides are TGTGCCAGCAGCCAAGGGGGGGGCCTCACAGATACGCAGTATTTT.

The J gene is TRBJ1-2, the V gene TRBV7-2, with 8 bases that match TRBD1. With V trimmed by 4 bases and J by 8 bases, 12 bases remained unmatched. CDR1 SGHTA and CDR2 FQGNSA come from the germline V gene. This CDR3 is built from 15 residues. The DNA for the CDR3 is TGTGCCAGCAGCTCCTCCTACTCAGGGGGCGGAGGCTACACCTTC. This sequence encodes CASSSSYSGGGGYTF.

The chain is built from TRBV6-5 and TRBJ2-7; TRBD2 matches at 9 bases. Germline V CDR1 and CDR2: MNHEY, SVGAGI. The CDR3 loop spans 14 amino acids. V lost 2 bases to trimming and J lost 10 bases; unmatched junction nucleotides: 9. This CDR3 is CASSYRVLAGIQYF. The CDR3 DNA reads as TGTGCCAGCAGTTACAGGGTGCTAGCGGGGATCCAGTACTTC.

The V gene is TRBV4-3, the J gene TRBJ2-1; D not resolved. Germline loops: CDR1 LGHNA, CDR2 YSLEER. This CDR3 is 16 amino acids long. The germline V and J ends were trimmed by 1 base and 0 bases, with 10 bases remaining between them. CDR3 amino acids: CASSQGAVSSYNEQFF. As DNA, the CDR3 is TGCGCCAGCAGCCAAGGGGCTGTAAGCTCCTACAATGAGCAGTTCTTC.

This rearrangement joins TRBV7-3 to TRBJ2-1; D assignment may be TRBD1 or TRBD2 (5 bases each). The CDR3 is 13 residues long. Trimming stripped 6 bases from V and 4 bases from J, with 10 bases between. The germline gives CDR1 SGHTA, CDR2 FQGTGA. The CDR3 is CASSTGPYNEQFF. The DNA for the CDR3 is TGTGCCAGCAGTACGGGACCTTACAATGAGCAGTTCTTC.

The CDR3 DNA sequence: TGCGCCAGCAGCCATGGACAGGGACCTTACAATGAGCAGTTCTTC. Its protein is CASSHGQGPYNEQFF. The chain joins TRBV5-1 to TRBJ2-1; 8 bases line up with TRBD1. The CDR3 has 15 residues. J gave up 4 bases and V 4 bases, and 7 bases lay outside the gene matches. Germline lookup yields CDR1 SGHRS and CDR2 YFSETQ.

The chain combines TRBV2 with TRBJ2-1; 10 bases line up with TRBD1. This CDR3 contains 14 residues. V lost 6 bases, J lost 7 bases, and 6 bases stayed unmatched. Germline assignment: CDR1 SNHLY and CDR2 FYNNEI. Here the CDR3 DNA reads TGTGCCAGCAGGGAGACAGGGGGCGGGAATGAGCAGTTCTTC. Amino acid sequence: CASRETGGGNEQFF.

The chain has TRBV5-5 and TRBJ2-5, with a tentative D call TRBD1 (5 bases). This CDR3 region has 14 residues. Germline V CDR1 and CDR2: SGHKS, YYEKEE (reference sequence). Between the trimmed V and J ends, which lost 3 bases and 6 bases, there was a span of 15 bases. Here the CDR3 DNA reads TGTGCCAGCAGCTACCCAGGGCAAACCAAGACCCAGTACTTC. This codes for CASSYPGQTKTQYF.

The genes are TRBV10-3 and TRBJ1-1, with a weak D call TRBD1 (5 bases). There are 15 residues in the CDR3. The germline gives CDR1 ENHRY, CDR2 SYGVKD. Trimming shortened V by 3 bases and J by 1 base, and 12 bases separated the two germline ends. The DNA of the CDR3 is TGTGCCATCAGTGATCAGCGGCAGGGGAACACTGAAGCTTTCTTT. Translated: CAISDQRQGNTEAFF.

In its sample, this clone was seen once. V gene TRBV29-1 combines with J gene TRBJ1-3, with 8 positions matching TRBD1. The V and J ends lost 3 bases and 4 bases, in that order; junction bases with no gene match: 5. The length of the CDR3 is 14 residues. Germline loops: CDR1 SQVTM, CDR2 ANQGSEA. The CDR3, as DNA: TGCAGCGTTGAGGACAGGGTATACGGAAACACCATATATTTT. Its translation: CSVEDRVYGNTIYF.

The CDR3 is CASSVTGRLPTDTQYF. In DNA form, the CDR3 reads TGTGCCAGCAGCGTAACGGGAAGGTTGCCCACAGATACGCAGTATTTT. This chain uses TRBV9 with TRBJ2-3; TRBD2 might be the D (5 bases). V was cut by 1 base and J by 2 bases, with 14 bases left in between. The CDR3 length is 16 residues. Germline assignment: CDR1 SGDLS and CDR2 YYNGEE. The whole variable domain, filled in from reference TRBV9 and TRBJ2-3, reads DSGVTQTPKHLITATGQRVTLRCSPRSGDLSVYWYQQSLDQGLQFLIQYYNGEERAKGNILERFSAQQFPDLHSELNLSSLELGDSALYFCASSVTGRLPTDTQYFGPGTRLTVL.

The J gene is TRBJ2-1, the V gene TRBV6-1; TRBD1 is a possible D gene (6 bases). Germline CDR1 and CDR2: MNHNS and SASEGT. Trimming pared 4 bases from V and 0 bases from J, leaving 13 bases between. The CDR3 covers 16 residues. CDR3 sequence: CASSGLTGNSYNEQFF. The CDR3 bases are TGTGCCAGCAGTGGATTAACAGGGAACTCCTACAATGAGCAGTTCTTC.

The CDR3 protein is CASSYGDRVNYGYTF. The CDR3 nucleotides read TGTGCCAGCAGTTACGGGGACAGGGTTAACTATGGCTACACCTTC. V is TRBV6-5 and J is TRBJ1-2; 9 nucleotides line up with TRBD1. V trimming: 2 bases; J trimming: 1 base; junction bases outside the gene matches: 2. This CDR3 has 15 residues. Germline-derived CDR1 and CDR2 are MNHEY and SVGAGI.

The chain uses TRBV18 and TRBJ1-1, with D possibly matching TRBD1 (6 bases). The CDR3 totals 13 residues. The germline V gene has CDR1 KGHSH and CDR2 LQKENI. The V gene lost 5 bases and the J gene lost 1 base, with 8 bases spanning the gap. The CDR3 loop reads CASSSDRNTEAFF. CDR3 DNA sequence: TGTGCCAGCTCATCGGACAGGAACACTGAAGCTTTCTTT.

The chain employs TRBV7-2 and TRBJ2-1; 7 bases match TRBD1. CDR3 length equals 16 residues. Germline CDR1 SGHTA, CDR2 FQGNSA. After removal of 3 bases from V and 8 bases from J, the junction contained 13 bases not matched to a gene. This CDR3 is CASSLKRQGFGDEQFF. In DNA, the CDR3 is TGTGCCAGCAGCTTGAAGAGACAGGGATTCGGGGATGAGCAGTTCTTC. The whole variable domain, remainder taken from reference TRBV7-2 and TRBJ2-1, is GAGVSQSPSNKVTEKGKDVELRCDPISGHTALYWYRQSLGQGLEFLIYFQGNSAPDKSGLPSDRFSAERTGGSVSTLTIQRTQQEDSAVYLCASSLKRQGFGDEQFFGPGTRLTVL.

The DNA of the CDR3 is TGTGCCAGCAGCCACCTCGGACAGGGTCCAGGAGATACGCAGTATTTT. Protein: CASSHLGQGPGDTQYF. The rearrangement links TRBV9 to TRBJ2-3; 8 nucleotides agree with TRBD1. J lost 5 bases, V lost 4 bases, and 12 bases had no gene match. The germline CDR1 and CDR2 sequences are SGDLS and YYNGEE. This CDR3 is 16 amino acids long.

The chain couples TRBV29-1 to TRBJ2-5; 9 bases line up with TRBD1. V shed 1 base and J 5 bases; nucleotides not matched to a gene: 11. Germline CDR1 and CDR2: SQVTM and ANQGSEA. The CDR3 length is 16 residues. For the CDR3, the DNA is TGCAGCGTTGAAGTGGGGACAGGGTATTTCGGGGAGACCCAGTACTTC. Encoded protein: CSVEVGTGYFGETQYF.

The rearrangement joins TRBV5-1 to TRBJ1-6; 9 bases line up with TRBD1. Trimming took 0 bases from V and 7 from J; bases not matched to a gene: 5. CDR3 size: 16 residues. The germline CDR1 and CDR2 sequences are SGHRS and YFSETQ. The CDR3 spells CASSLEGTGTNSPLHF. CDR3 nucleotides: TGCGCCAGCAGCTTGGAGGGGACAGGGACCAATTCACCCCTCCACTTT.